These 32 T cell receptor beta chains were all obtained from the same sample, sequenced in a study of T cell changes during pregnancy in multiple sclerosis. The table came from immunoSEQ multiplex PCR; TCRdb's copy has only in-frame clones and leaves some out. The repertoire has approximately 71,000 clones, around 90% of them found once; the top ten carry approximately 1%. The specimen comprised peripheral blood, sampled in the third trimester of pregnancy. The receptors originated from a female donor with multiple sclerosis, enrolled in a pregnancy study.

This clone came up a few times. V usage is TRBV12-5 and J usage is TRBJ2-7, with 7 bases lining up with TRBD1. CDR1 and CDR2 (germline): LGHNT, FRNRAP. Unmatched junction bases numbered 8, after V lost 7 bases and J lost 2 bases. CDR3 size: 14 residues. The CDR3 DNA is TGTGCTAGTGCTCACGGGCAGGGGGCCTACGAGCAGTACTTC. Translated: CASAHGQGAYEQYF.

The V and J genes are TRBV30 and TRBJ1-3; no clear D gene. The CDR3 is 12 amino acids. Germline CDR1 is GTSNPN and CDR2 is SVGIG (reference sequence). Trimming shortened V by 4 bases and J by 4 bases, and 8 bases separated the two germline ends. The DNA of the CDR3 is TGTGCCTGGATGGACTCAGGAAACACCATATATTTT. Protein product: CAWMDSGNTIYF.

The chain joins TRBV7-2 to TRBJ2-2; 9 bases are shared with TRBD1. CDR3 length: 15 amino acids. The germline CDR1 and CDR2 sequences are SGHTA and FQGNSA. Trimming took 6 bases from V and 3 from J; bases not matched to a gene: 5. The CDR3 coding sequence is TGTGCCAGCAGACGGGACAGGGTAGACACCGGGGAGCTGTTTTTT. Encoded protein: CASRRDRVDTGELFF.

The chain employs TRBV7-9 and TRBJ1-2, with D possibly matching TRBD1 (6 bases). The CDR3 totals 19 residues. CDR1 is SEHNR, CDR2 FQNEAQ, per germline (reference sequence). The V gene lost 4 bases and the J gene lost 3 bases, with 27 bases spanning the gap. CDR3 region: CASSSPVGTPTIRDYGYTF. For the CDR3, the DNA is TGTGCCAGCAGCTCCCCGGTGGGGACACCCACTATCAGGGACTATGGCTACACCTTC. Drawing the rest from reference TRBV7-9 and TRBJ1-2, the complete variable domain is DTGVSQNPRHKITKRGQNVTFRCDPISEHNRLYWYRQTLGQGPEFLTYFQNEAQLEKSRLLSDRFSAERPKGSFSTLEIQRTEQGDSAMYLCASSSPVGTPTIRDYGYTFGSGTRLTVV.

The gene calls are TRBV5-4 and TRBJ2-2, with 7 bases matching TRBD1. V gave up 2 bases and J gave up 0 bases; unmatched junction bases: 1. The CDR3 runs to 15 residues. In germline, CDR1 is SGHNT, CDR2 YYREEE (reference sequence). The CDR3 DNA sequence: TGTGCCAGCAGCTTAGACAGGGCGAACACCGGGGAGCTGTTTTTT. It codes for CASSLDRANTGELFF. The full variable domain, in which reference TRBV5-4 and TRBJ2-2 provide the parts outside the CDR3, is ETGVTQSPTHLIKTRGQQVTLRCSSQSGHNTVSWYQQALGQGPQFIFQYYREEENGRGNFPPRFSGLQFPNYSSELNVNALELDDSALYLCASSLDRANTGELFFGEGSRLTVL.

The chain combines TRBV7-2 with TRBJ2-2; 8 nucleotides align to TRBD1. Germline V gives CDR1 SGHTA, CDR2 FQGNSA. This CDR3 is 15 amino acids long. Unmatched junction bases numbered 3, after V lost 6 bases and J lost 0 bases. The CDR3 sequence is CASSPQGANTGELFF. The CDR3 DNA sequence: TGTGCCAGCAGTCCACAGGGGGCGAACACCGGGGAGCTGTTTTTT.

The chain carries TRBV25-1 and TRBJ2-7; D possibly corresponds to TRBD2 (5 bases). The CDR3 consists of 18 residues. With 0 bases removed from V and 12 bases from J, the gap between germline ends came to 30 bases. Germline CDR1 is MGHDK and CDR2 is SYGVNS. For the CDR3, the DNA is TGTGCCAGCAGTGAATATTGTTTTCCGTCGGGAACCGGACGTTTGTGGTACTTC. As protein: CASSEYCFPSGTGRLWYF.

This clone came up once. V and J are TRBV6-5 and TRBJ2-7, with TRBD1 matching 8 bases. Per the germline V gene, CDR1 is MNHEY and CDR2 is SVGAGI. This CDR3 spans 14 amino acids. V gave up 4 bases and J gave up 5 bases; unmatched junction bases: 7. The CDR3 is CASSSRTGRDEQYF. CDR3 DNA: TGTGCCAGCAGTTCGAGGACAGGGCGAGACGAGCAGTACTTC.

The chain couples TRBV19 to TRBJ2-7; 9 bases are a match to TRBD2. The CDR3 totals 14 residues. Germline V gene data show CDR1 as LNHDA and CDR2 as SQIVND (reference sequence). After removal of 5 bases from V and 5 bases from J, the junction contained 7 bases not matched to a gene. The CDR3 DNA reads TGTGCCAGTAGTTCTGCGGGAGGGACTAACGAGCAGTACTTC. Its protein is CASSSAGGTNEQYF.

V usage is TRBV2 and J usage is TRBJ1-2; 9 bases are a match to TRBD1. This CDR3 region has 15 residues. Germline loops: CDR1 SNHLY, CDR2 FYNNEI. V shed 4 bases, J shed 10 bases, and the junction held 13 bases outside the gene matches. In DNA form, the CDR3 reads TGTGCCAGCAGTGTCTCTCTAACCGGGACAGGGTTCTACACCTTC. Its translation is CASSVSLTGTGFYTF.

The chain uses TRBV13 and TRBJ1-2; 10 bases are shared with TRBD1. V shed 5 bases and J 4 bases; nucleotides not matched to a gene: 4. CDR1 is PRHDT and CDR2 is FYEKMQ in the germline V gene (reference sequence). This CDR3 has 14 amino acids. CDR3 in amino acids: CASSPGTGVYGYTF. CDR3 nucleotide sequence: TGTGCCAGCAGCCCCGGGACAGGGGTCTATGGCTACACCTTC.

The V and J genes are TRBV30 and TRBJ2-1; 8 bases fit TRBD2. This CDR3 contains 13 residues. V shed 4 bases, J shed 5 bases, and the junction held 4 bases outside the gene matches. Looked up from germline, CDR1 is GTSNPN and CDR2 is SVGIG (reference sequence). The CDR3 nucleotides read TGTGCCTGGACTAGCGGGTCCCACAATGAGCAGTTCTTC. It codes for CAWTSGSHNEQFF.

V and J are TRBV19 and TRBJ2-7; TRBD2 might be the D (8 bases). Trimming pared 6 bases from V and 6 bases from J, leaving 42 bases between. The germline V gene encodes CDR1 LNHDA and CDR2 SQIVND (reference sequence). The CDR3 covers 22 residues. The CDR3 spells CASSAGTAKERDLGREVSEQYF. The CDR3 DNA is TGTGCCAGTAGCGCTGGGACAGCGAAAGAGCGCGATCTAGGGCGGGAGGTATCCGAGCAGTACTTC.

The V and J genes are TRBV7-9 and TRBJ1-1; 8 positions match TRBD1. The CDR3 length is 15 residues. The junction had 6 bases not matched to a gene; V was cut back by 6 bases and J by 0 bases. Germline V gives CDR1 SEHNR, CDR2 FQNEAQ (reference sequence). CDR3 sequence (DNA): TGTGCCAGCAGTCTCGGACAGGGATTGAACACTGAAGCTTTCTTT. Translation gives CASSLGQGLNTEAFF.

The gene calls are TRBV2 and TRBJ1-1; D gene uncertain. CDR1 and CDR2 from the germline V gene are SNHLY and FYNNEI. Trimming shortened V by 6 bases and J by 0 bases, and 11 bases separated the two germline ends. This CDR3 is 14 amino acids long. The CDR3 DNA follows: TGTGCCAGCAGGAGAGGTACACTGAACACTGAAGCTTTCTTT. It specifies CASRRGTLNTEAFF.

This clone turned up a few times. The chain uses TRBV11-3 and TRBJ2-7, with D unresolved. CDR1 is SGHNT and CDR2 is YENEEA in the germline V gene. V lost 2 bases, J lost 7 bases, and 9 bases lay in between. The CDR3 length is 12 residues. The CDR3 bases are TGTGCCAGCAGCTTAAGTTCCGGGGAGCAGTACTTC. Amino acid sequence: CASSLSSGEQYF.

The DNA of the CDR3 is TGTGCCAGCAGTGATAACAATCAGCCCCAGCATTTT. Translation: CASSDNNQPQHF. J is TRBJ1-5 and V is TRBV2; D unresolved. Deletions cut 3 bases from V and 3 bases from J, with 3 bases between. Per germline, CDR1 SNHLY and CDR2 FYNNEI. This CDR3 is 12 amino acids long. Full variable domain (rest looked up from reference TRBV2 and TRBJ1-5): EPEVTQTPSHQVTQMGQEVILRCVPISNHLYFYWYRQILGQKVEFLVSFYNNEISEKSEIFDDQFSVERPDGSNFTLKIRSTKLEDSAMYFCASSDNNQPQHFGDGTRLSIL.

This clone was recorded only once. The CDR3 loop reads CASSESVSGNSEQFF. CDR3 coding DNA: TGCGCCAGCAGTGAGTCTGTTAGCGGGAACAGCGAGCAGTTCTTC. The chain employs TRBV10-1 and TRBJ2-1, with 8 bases identical to TRBD2. The CDR3 consists of 15 residues. Trimming removed 0 bases from V and 10 bases from J; junction bases left unmatched: 8. Germline CDR1 is WNHNN and CDR2 is SYGVQD (reference sequence).

The V gene is TRBV10-2, the J gene TRBJ2-3; 12 bases are shared with TRBD1. The CDR3 totals 15 residues. Germline values: CDR1 WSHSY, CDR2 SAAADI. Trimming removed 11 bases from V and 3 bases from J; junction bases left unmatched: 9. The CDR3 loop reads CAAKPGQGATDTQYF. CDR3 sequence (DNA): TGCGCCGCGAAACCGGGACAGGGGGCAACAGATACGCAGTATTTT.

J is TRBJ1-2 and V is TRBV6-1; D may be TRBD1 (6 bases). The CDR3 runs 13 residues. From germline, CDR1 is MNHNS and CDR2 SASEGT. Trimming stripped 3 bases from V and 7 bases from J, with 12 bases between. The CDR3 reads CASSDPDRFGYTF. In DNA form, the CDR3 reads TGTGCCAGCAGTGACCCCGACAGGTTTGGCTACACCTTC.

This chain uses TRBV27 with TRBJ1-2; 7 nucleotides align to TRBD1. The CDR3 sequence is 12 residues long. Germline CDR1 reads MNHEY; CDR2 reads SMNVEV (reference sequence). The V and J ends lost 4 bases and 7 bases, in that order; junction bases with no gene match: 3. CDR3 nucleotides: TGTGCCAGCAGTTCTGCAGGGGGTGGCTACACCTTC. It specifies CASSSAGGGYTF.

The chain is built from TRBV11-2 and TRBJ2-2; no reliable D call. Germline V gene data show CDR1 as SGHAT and CDR2 as FQNNGV. With 5 bases removed from V and 1 base from J, the gap between germline ends came to 17 bases. The CDR3 is 17 residues long. The CDR3 DNA is TGTGCCAGCAGCACCGTCTATGTTTCGGGGAACACCGGGGAGCTGTTTTTT. It encodes CASSTVYVSGNTGELFF.

The V call is TRBV28, the J call TRBJ2-1, with TRBD2 identical over 8 bases. V dropped 6 bases and J dropped 4; count of bases not matched to a gene: 5. CDR1 and CDR2 (germline): MDHEN, SYDVKM. The CDR3 runs to 14 residues. The chain's CDR3 is CASSRTSWYNEQFF. CDR3 DNA: TGTGCCAGCAGCCGGACTAGCTGGTACAATGAGCAGTTCTTC.

The chain recombines TRBV5-1 with TRBJ2-3, with a tentative D call TRBD1 (6 bases). Germline-derived CDR1 and CDR2 are SGHRS and YFSETQ. V was shortened by 2 bases and J by 11 bases, with 12 bases between the two germline ends. This CDR3 has 12 amino acids. In DNA, the CDR3 is TGCGCCAGCAGCTTCAGGGGAGACGGGCAGTATTTT. It encodes CASSFRGDGQYF.

The genes are TRBV2 and TRBJ1-5; D call uncertain. V lost 7 bases and J 2 bases, leaving 9 bases between the germline ends. CDR3 length equals 13 residues. CDR1 and CDR2 from the germline V gene are SNHLY and FYNNEI. The DNA for the CDR3 is TGTGCCAGCATGGAAGGAGGCAATCAGCCCCAGCATTTT. This translates into CASMEGGNQPQHF.

The rearrangement joins TRBV19 to TRBJ1-1, with D uncertain. Looked up from germline, CDR1 is LNHDA and CDR2 is SQIVND (reference sequence). The CDR3 runs 14 residues. V dropped 5 bases and J dropped 2 bases, with 12 bases sitting between them. The CDR3 DNA reads as TGTGCCAGTAGTGTGGGAGGAGGAAACACTGAAGCTTTCTTT. As protein: CASSVGGGNTEAFF.

The rearrangement links TRBV5-1 to TRBJ1-4; 9 bases line up with TRBD1. Per the germline V gene, CDR1 is SGHRS and CDR2 is YFSETQ. This CDR3 contains 15 residues. V dropped 4 bases and J dropped 2; count of bases not matched to a gene: 3. As DNA, the CDR3 is TGCGCCAGCAGCGGACAGGGGTATACTAATGAAAAACTGTTTTTT. The encoded protein is CASSGQGYTNEKLFF.

The rearrangement uses TRBV18 and TRBJ1-4; TRBD1 is a possible D gene (6 bases). This CDR3 is 15 amino acids long. Germline V gene data show CDR1 as KGHSH and CDR2 as LQKENI. Trimming took 0 bases from V and 10 from J, leaving 15 bases between them. The CDR3 loop is CASSPPPQGLGKLFF. The CDR3 DNA sequence: TGTGCCAGCTCACCACCCCCACAGGGTTTGGGAAAACTGTTTTTT. Full variable domain (rest looked up from reference TRBV18 and TRBJ1-4): NAGVMQNPRHLVRRRGQEARLRCSPMKGHSHVYWYRQLPEEGLKFMVYLQKENIIDESGMPKERFSAEFPKEGPSILRIQQVVRGDSAAYFCASSPPPQGLGKLFFGSGTQLSVL.

This clone was recorded only once. This chain joins TRBV7-2 and TRBJ1-2; 7 bases are a match to TRBD1. J lost 8 bases, V lost 1 base, and 7 bases had no gene match. In germline, CDR1 is SGHTA, CDR2 FQGNSA. The CDR3 sequence is 14 residues long. CDR3 sequence: CASSLGVTGIGYTF. CDR3 sequence (DNA): TGTGCCAGCAGCTTAGGGGTGACAGGGATAGGCTACACCTTC.

The chain links TRBV25-1 to TRBJ1-1; 7 bases are shared with TRBD1. This CDR3 is built from 14 residues. Germline V gives CDR1 MGHDK, CDR2 SYGVNS. J lost 4 bases, V lost 3 bases, and 5 bases had no gene match. Written as DNA, the CDR3 is TGTGCCAGCAGTGAGCATTCAGGGGGCACTGAAGCTTTCTTT. Protein sequence: CASSEHSGGTEAFF.

The V call is TRBV5-1, the J call TRBJ2-7, with 8 bases aligning to TRBD2. The CDR3 consists of 14 residues. V was clipped by 3 bases and J by 2 bases; unmatched bases: 4. Germline loops: CDR1 SGHRS, CDR2 YFSETQ. CDR3 residues: CASSSSSGAYEQYF. CDR3 sequence (DNA): TGCGCCAGCAGCTCTAGTAGCGGGGCCTACGAGCAGTACTTC.

This clone was detected once. The CDR3 nucleotides are TGCAGCGCCGACCCAGCGGGAGGGCTGGAGACCCAGTACTTC. Protein sequence: CSADPAGGLETQYF. The chain recombines TRBV29-1 with TRBJ2-5, with TRBD2 identical over 10 bases. The CDR3 covers 14 residues. V shed 7 bases, J shed 5 bases, and the junction held 10 bases outside the gene matches. Per germline, CDR1 SQVTM and CDR2 ANQGSEA.